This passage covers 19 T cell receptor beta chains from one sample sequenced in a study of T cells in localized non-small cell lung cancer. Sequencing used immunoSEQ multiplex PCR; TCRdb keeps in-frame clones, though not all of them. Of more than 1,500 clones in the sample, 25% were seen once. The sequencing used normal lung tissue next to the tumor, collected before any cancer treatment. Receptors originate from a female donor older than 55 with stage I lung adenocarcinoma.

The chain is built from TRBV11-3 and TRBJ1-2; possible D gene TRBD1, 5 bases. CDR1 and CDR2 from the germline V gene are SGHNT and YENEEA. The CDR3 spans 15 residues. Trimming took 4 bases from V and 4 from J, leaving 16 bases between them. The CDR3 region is CASSSIPLGTYGYTF. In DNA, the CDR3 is TGTGCCAGCAGCTCAATCCCTCTGGGGACCTATGGCTACACCTTC.

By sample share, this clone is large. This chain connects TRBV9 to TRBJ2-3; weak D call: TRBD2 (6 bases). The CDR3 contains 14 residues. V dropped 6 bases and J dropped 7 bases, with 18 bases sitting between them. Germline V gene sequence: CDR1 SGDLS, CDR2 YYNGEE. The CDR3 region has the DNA TGTGCCAGCATCCGGGACTCCTTAACGAATACGCAGTATTTT. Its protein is CASIRDSLTNTQYF.

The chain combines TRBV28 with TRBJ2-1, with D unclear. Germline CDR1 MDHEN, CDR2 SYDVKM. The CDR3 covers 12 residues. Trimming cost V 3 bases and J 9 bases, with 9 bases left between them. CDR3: CASSFMAGEQFF. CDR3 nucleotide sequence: TGTGCCAGCAGTTTTATGGCCGGTGAGCAGTTCTTC.

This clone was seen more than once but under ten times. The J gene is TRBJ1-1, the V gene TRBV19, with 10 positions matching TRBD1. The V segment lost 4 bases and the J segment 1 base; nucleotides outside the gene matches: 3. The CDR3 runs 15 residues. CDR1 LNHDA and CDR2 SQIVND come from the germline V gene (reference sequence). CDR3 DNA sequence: TGTGCCAGTAGTACACGACAGGGGGCGAACACTGAAGCTTTCTTT. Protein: CASSTRQGANTEAFF.

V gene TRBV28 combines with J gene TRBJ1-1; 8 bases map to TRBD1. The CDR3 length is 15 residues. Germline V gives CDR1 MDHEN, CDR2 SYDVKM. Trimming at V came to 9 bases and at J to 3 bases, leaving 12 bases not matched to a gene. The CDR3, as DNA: TGTGCCAGTCTGGGGCAGGGGGCTAAGGACACTGAAGCTTTCTTT. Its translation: CASLGQGAKDTEAFF.

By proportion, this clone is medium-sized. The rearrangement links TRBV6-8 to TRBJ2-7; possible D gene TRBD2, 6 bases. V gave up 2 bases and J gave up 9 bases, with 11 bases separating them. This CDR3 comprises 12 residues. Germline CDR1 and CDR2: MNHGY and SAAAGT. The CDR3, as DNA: TGTGCCAGCAGTTACGGGCGGGACGGGCAGTACTTC. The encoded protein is CASSYGRDGQYF.

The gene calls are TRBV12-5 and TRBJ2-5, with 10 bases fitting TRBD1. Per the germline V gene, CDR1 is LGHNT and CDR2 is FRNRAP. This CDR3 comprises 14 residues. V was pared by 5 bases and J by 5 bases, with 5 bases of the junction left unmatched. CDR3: CASGPGTGEETQYF. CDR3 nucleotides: TGTGCTAGTGGTCCTGGGACAGGGGAGGAGACCCAGTACTTC.

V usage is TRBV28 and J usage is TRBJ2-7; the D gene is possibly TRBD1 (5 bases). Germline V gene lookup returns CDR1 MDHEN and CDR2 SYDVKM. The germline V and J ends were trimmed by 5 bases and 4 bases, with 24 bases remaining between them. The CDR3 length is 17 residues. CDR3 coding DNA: TGTGCCAGCAGTCCCATTTGGGTCTTTCGACAGCCTTACGAGCAGTACTTC. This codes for CASSPIWVFRQPYEQYF.

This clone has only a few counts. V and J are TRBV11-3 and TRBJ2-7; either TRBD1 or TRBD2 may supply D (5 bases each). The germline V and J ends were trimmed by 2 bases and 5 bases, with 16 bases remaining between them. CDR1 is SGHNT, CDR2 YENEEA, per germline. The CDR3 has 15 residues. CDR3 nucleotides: TGTGCCAGCAGCTTATTGCCAGGGACCGTCCACGAGCAGTACTTC. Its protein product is CASSLLPGTVHEQYF.

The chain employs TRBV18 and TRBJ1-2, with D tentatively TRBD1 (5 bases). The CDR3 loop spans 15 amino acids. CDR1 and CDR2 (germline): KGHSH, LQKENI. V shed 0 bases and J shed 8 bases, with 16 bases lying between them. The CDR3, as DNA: TGTGCCAGCTCACCACCTGACAGATGGGGAGAAGGCTACACCTTC. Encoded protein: CASSPPDRWGEGYTF.

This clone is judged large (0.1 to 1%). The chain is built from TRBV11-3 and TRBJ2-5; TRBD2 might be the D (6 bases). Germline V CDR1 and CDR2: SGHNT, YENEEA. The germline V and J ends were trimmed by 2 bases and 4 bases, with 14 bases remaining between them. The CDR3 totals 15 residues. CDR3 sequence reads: CASSLSGGAPETQYF. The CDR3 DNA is TGTGCCAGCAGCTTATCAGGAGGGGCTCCAGAGACCCAGTACTTC.

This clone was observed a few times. The CDR3 region is CASSPGAYAYQETQYF. The CDR3 bases are TGCGCCAGCAGCCCAGGGGCCTACGCGTACCAAGAGACCCAGTACTTC. This chain joins TRBV5-1 and TRBJ2-5; possible D gene TRBD1, 6 bases. The CDR3 is 16 amino acids. Per the germline V gene, CDR1 is SGHRS and CDR2 is YFSETQ. Trimming removed 4 bases from V and 0 bases from J, with 16 bases in between.

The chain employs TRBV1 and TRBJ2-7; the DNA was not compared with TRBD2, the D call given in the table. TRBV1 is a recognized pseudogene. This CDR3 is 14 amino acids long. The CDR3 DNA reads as TGCGCCAGCAGCCAAGCCGGGACTATCTACGAGCAGTACTTC. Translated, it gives CASSQAGTIYEQYF.

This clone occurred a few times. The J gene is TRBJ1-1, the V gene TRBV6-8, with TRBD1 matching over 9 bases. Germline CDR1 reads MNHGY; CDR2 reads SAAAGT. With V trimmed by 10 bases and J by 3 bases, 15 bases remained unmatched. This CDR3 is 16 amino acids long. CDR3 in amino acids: CATSGATGGIDTEAFF. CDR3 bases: TGTGCCACCTCAGGCGCCACAGGGGGCATCGACACTGAAGCTTTCTTT.

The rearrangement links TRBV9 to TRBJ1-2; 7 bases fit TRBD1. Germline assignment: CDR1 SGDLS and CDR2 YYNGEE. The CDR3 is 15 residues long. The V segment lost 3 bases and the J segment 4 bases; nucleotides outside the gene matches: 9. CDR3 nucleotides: TGTGCCAGCAGCGCTTCGACAGGGCTGGGCTATGGCTACACCTTC. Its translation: CASSASTGLGYGYTF.

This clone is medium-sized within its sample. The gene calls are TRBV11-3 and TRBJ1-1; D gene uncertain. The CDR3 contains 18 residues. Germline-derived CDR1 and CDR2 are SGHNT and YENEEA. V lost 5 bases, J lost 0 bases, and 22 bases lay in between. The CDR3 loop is CASSARSRPETMNTEAFF. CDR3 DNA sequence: TGTGCCAGCAGCGCAAGATCGAGGCCAGAGACCATGAACACTGAAGCTTTCTTT.

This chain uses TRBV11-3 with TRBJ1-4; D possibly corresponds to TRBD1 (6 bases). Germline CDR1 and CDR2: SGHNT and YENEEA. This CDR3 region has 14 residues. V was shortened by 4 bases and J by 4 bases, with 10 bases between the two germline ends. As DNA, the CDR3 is TGTGCCAGCAGCTCCGGACAGTTTAATGAAAAACTGTTTTTT. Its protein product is CASSSGQFNEKLFF.

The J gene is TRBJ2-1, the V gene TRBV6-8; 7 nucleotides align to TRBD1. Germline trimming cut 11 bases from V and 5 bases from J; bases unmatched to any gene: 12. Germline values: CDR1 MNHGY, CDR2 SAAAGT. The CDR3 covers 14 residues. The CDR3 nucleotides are TGTGCCTCCGAAAGGGGGCAGATCAACAATGAGCAGTTCTTC. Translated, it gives CASERGQINNEQFF.

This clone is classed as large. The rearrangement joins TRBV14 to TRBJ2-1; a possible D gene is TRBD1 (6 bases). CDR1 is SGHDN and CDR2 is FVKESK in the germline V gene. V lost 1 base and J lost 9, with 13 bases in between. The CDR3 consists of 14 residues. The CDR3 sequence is CASSQVGVRGEQFF. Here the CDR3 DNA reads TGTGCCAGCAGCCAAGTGGGAGTCAGGGGTGAGCAGTTCTTC.